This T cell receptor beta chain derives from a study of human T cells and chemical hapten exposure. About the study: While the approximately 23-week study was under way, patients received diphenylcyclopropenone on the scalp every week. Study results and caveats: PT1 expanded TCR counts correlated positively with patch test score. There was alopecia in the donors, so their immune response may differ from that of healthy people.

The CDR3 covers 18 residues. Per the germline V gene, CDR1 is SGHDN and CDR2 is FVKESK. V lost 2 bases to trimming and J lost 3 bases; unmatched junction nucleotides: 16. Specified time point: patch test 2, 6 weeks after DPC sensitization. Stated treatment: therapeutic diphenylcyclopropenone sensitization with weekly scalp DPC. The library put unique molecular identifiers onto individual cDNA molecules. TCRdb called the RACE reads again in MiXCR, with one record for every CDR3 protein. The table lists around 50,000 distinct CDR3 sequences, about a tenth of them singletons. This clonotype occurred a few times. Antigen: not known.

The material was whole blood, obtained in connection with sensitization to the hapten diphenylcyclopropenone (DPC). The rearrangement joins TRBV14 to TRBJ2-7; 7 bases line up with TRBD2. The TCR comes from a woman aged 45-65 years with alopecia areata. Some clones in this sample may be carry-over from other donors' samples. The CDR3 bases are TGTGCCAGCAGCCAATGGGGTAATCCGGAGACTAGCTTCTACGAGCAGTACTTC. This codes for CASSQWGNPETSFYEQYF.